Sequencing of this T cell receptor beta chain was carried out in a study of CD8 T cells in Susac syndrome (dated by TCRdb to between 2018 and 2021). For the wider study: The study used repertoire sequencing to test whether antigen drove CD8+ T cell activation and differentiation in Susac syndrome. CD8+ T cell repertoire clonality was compared between about a dozen healthy donors, approximately 14 Susac syndrome patients and 15 or so multiple sclerosis patients.

Note on this clonotype: No cognate antigen has been identified for it. There are no base qualities to consult, and no much larger clone falls within one base.

RNA was extracted with the RNeasy kit and roughly 0.45 to 1 ug was reverse transcribed using random hexamers. TCR beta CDR3 regions were amplified with the immunoSEQ multiplex PCR assay covering 54 Vbeta and 13 Jbeta segments. PCR amplification bias was corrected by using a synthetic template baseline for primer optimization and computational correction. The study's own analysis went as follows. Reads were annotated to V, D and J genes per IMGT and analyzed with immunoSEQ Analyzer, keeping only productive sequences. Clonality was calculated as one minus the Shannon entropy normalized by log2 of the number of productive unique sequences. Public and private clones were assessed among the 100 most prevalent clones of each patient and control. Clones were defined as Susac-specific if absent from the healthy and MS cohorts, from 1052 published viral clones and from other ImmuneACCESS disease sequences. TCRdb handled the public reads itself, with Q25 trimming in fastp and clone calling in MiXCR, and kept productive beta chains. One record per CDR3 amino acid sequence lists the most common genes and DNA. The V and J calls here are based on TCRdb, not the publication. Counted in this sample were some 150,000 distinct CDR3 sequences; 95% to 96% of them appeared once. Approximately 0.15% of the sample is in the top ten clones.

Peripheral blood CD8+ and CD4+ T cells from healthy donors, Susac syndrome patients and multiple sclerosis patients were profiled by high-throughput TCR beta sequencing. The multiple sclerosis controls were treatment-naive patients who had stable or active relapsing-remitting disease and met the revised McDonald criteria. Bulk CD8+ and CD4+ T cells were purified by magnetic negative isolation, while CD8+ TEMRA cells were enriched using FACS. Blood was drawn into EDTA tubes, processed within 24 hours, and PBMCs were isolated by density gradient centrifugation. PBMCs intended for TCR sequencing were frozen in liquid nitrogen and were later thawed in a 37 degrees C water bath. The sorted or isolated CD4+, CD8+ and CD8+ TEMRA cells had a purity of 90% or higher. Broad study findings and their caveats: The number of individuals in the TCR sequencing and HLA analysis was recognized as being relatively small.

The V end loses 6 bases and the J end loses 8 bases, and a stretch of 16 bases separates them. Reading the germline V gene gives CDR1 SQVTM and CDR2 ANQGSEA. The CDR3 has 12 amino acids, counting the end cysteine and phenylalanine. The DNA shown is the 36-base CDR3, in frame from base 1. The sequence is built from TRBV29-1 and TRBJ1-2, with the D gene call left open. The TCR comes from a human donor with multiple sclerosis. The source material was CD8+ T cells from PBMCs. The DNA reads as follows: TGCAGCGTCCCGGGGAGAGTTGGCGGCTACACCTTC. It translates as CSVPGRVGGYTF.